This T cell receptor (beta chain) was identified during a study of shared clonotypes between healthy human individuals. This CDR3 region has 14 residues. Germline CDR1 is MGHDK and CDR2 is SYGVNS. V was pared by 1 base and J by 8 bases, with 2 bases of the junction left unmatched. Researchers ran the assay at a deep level. Only in-frame clones appear in the TCRdb table, and some are missing; sequencing was by immunoSEQ multiplex PCR. The sample holds 2 million to 3 million clones, 80% to 95% seen once. The J gene is TRBJ1-6, the V gene TRBV25-1; 7 bases match TRBD1. Input material: naive CD4+ T cells from PBMCs. Subset meaning: CD45RA+ positively selected. This TCR was recovered from a man aged 18 to 30 in good health. Some clones in this sample may be carry-over from other donors' samples. DNA of the CDR3: TGTGCCAGCAGTGAATCAGGGGGGTATTCACCCCTCCACTTT. This gives the protein CASSESGGYSPLHF.